The rows below give T cell receptor beta chains drawn from one sample of a study of T cell changes during pregnancy in multiple sclerosis. TCRdb's copy holds only in-frame clones and misses some; the assay was immunoSEQ multiplex PCR. In the table there are tens of thousands of clones, about 88% of which are singletons. The specimen was CD8+ T cells from peripheral blood mononuclear cells, collected after pregnancy. The origin of the receptors is a female donor in good health, enrolled as a control in a pregnancy study. CDR3s include the opening cysteine and the closing phenylalanine or tryptophan. Fields, in order: J gene, V gene, clone size, CDR3 protein. The size entry is marked missing in some rows and otherwise reads once, few, many or a size class.

j_call: TRBJ1-1; v_call: TRBV11-2; clone_size: NA; cdr3_aa: CASSLEGVGAFF
j_call: TRBJ1-5; v_call: TRBV9; clone_size: NA; cdr3_aa: CASSPGGGSNQPQHF
j_call: TRBJ2-4; v_call: TRBV9; clone_size: NA; cdr3_aa: CASSVGDRVTAKNIQYF
j_call: TRBJ1-2; v_call: TRBV28; clone_size: NA; cdr3_aa: CASSPGGGGDGYTF
j_call: TRBJ1-1; v_call: TRBV4-3; clone_size: NA; cdr3_aa: CASSQDFDGGNEAFF
j_call: TRBJ2-1; v_call: TRBV13; clone_size: NA; cdr3_aa: CASSLEVAGYYNEQFF
j_call: TRBJ1-2; v_call: TRBV7-9; clone_size: NA; cdr3_aa: CASSLPSGEGAGGYTF
j_call: TRBJ2-2; v_call: TRBV5-8; clone_size: NA; cdr3_aa: CASSWRLAGQTGELFF
j_call: TRBJ1-2; v_call: TRBV27; clone_size: NA; cdr3_aa: CASSLRGYGYTF
j_call: TRBJ2-5; v_call: TRBV7-3; clone_size: once; cdr3_aa: CASSLAGGEQETQYF
j_call: TRBJ1-6; v_call: TRBV7-2; clone_size: NA; cdr3_aa: CASSLGGYNSPLHF
j_call: TRBJ2-2; v_call: TRBV9; clone_size: NA; cdr3_aa: CASSVGGESGELFF
j_call: TRBJ2-4; v_call: TRBV15; clone_size: once; cdr3_aa: CATSRDRPSGGKNIQYF
j_call: TRBJ1-6; v_call: TRBV4-1; clone_size: NA; cdr3_aa: CASSQERGAGRRDSPLHF
j_call: TRBJ2-5; v_call: TRBV7-6; clone_size: NA; cdr3_aa: CASRLSGGLQETQYF
j_call: TRBJ2-1; v_call: TRBV5-1; clone_size: few; cdr3_aa: CASSSSVEQFF
j_call: TRBJ2-5; v_call: TRBV7-9; clone_size: NA; cdr3_aa: CASSLGQRGQETQYF
j_call: TRBJ1-2; v_call: TRBV5-1; clone_size: medium-sized; cdr3_aa: CASSLEAGVRPYGYTF
j_call: TRBJ1-2; v_call: TRBV7-2; clone_size: NA; cdr3_aa: CASSLGGPLVGGYTF
j_call: TRBJ2-1; v_call: TRBV18; clone_size: NA; cdr3_aa: CASSPRGSYNEQFF
j_call: TRBJ2-7; v_call: TRBV28; clone_size: NA; cdr3_aa: CASSPTTGVEQYF
j_call: TRBJ2-7; v_call: TRBV9; clone_size: NA; cdr3_aa: CASSEAGSTYEQYF
j_call: TRBJ1-4; v_call: TRBV28; clone_size: once; cdr3_aa: CASSLGEATNEKLFF
j_call: TRBJ2-1; v_call: TRBV27; clone_size: NA; cdr3_aa: CASTLGGVGDEQFF
j_call: TRBJ2-1; v_call: TRBV28; clone_size: NA; cdr3_aa: CASRQETSGGNEQFF
j_call: TRBJ2-1; v_call: TRBV28; clone_size: NA; cdr3_aa: CASSFRQGGTFGQFF
j_call: TRBJ1-2; v_call: TRBV6-5; clone_size: NA; cdr3_aa: CASSYSGQGSGYTF
j_call: TRBJ1-3; v_call: TRBV9; clone_size: NA; cdr3_aa: CASSVASGVSGNTIYF
j_call: TRBJ2-7; v_call: TRBV4-1; clone_size: NA; cdr3_aa: CASSPSVVGAGYEQYF
j_call: TRBJ1-2; v_call: TRBV4-3; clone_size: NA; cdr3_aa: CASSPHRGGYGYTF
j_call: TRBJ1-2; v_call: TRBV29-1; clone_size: NA; cdr3_aa: CSVEGRRPYGYTF
j_call: TRBJ2-7; v_call: TRBV4-3; clone_size: NA; cdr3_aa: CASSQGQGSYEQYF
j_call: TRBJ1-2; v_call: TRBV9; clone_size: medium-sized; cdr3_aa: CASSVTENYGYTF
j_call: TRBJ1-3; v_call: TRBV4-3; clone_size: few; cdr3_aa: CASSQNRDSSGNTIYF
j_call: TRBJ2-1; v_call: TRBV7-3; clone_size: NA; cdr3_aa: CASSLTMGGLGDEQFF
j_call: TRBJ1-2; v_call: TRBV30; clone_size: NA; cdr3_aa: CAWSNRDTPNYGYTF
j_call: TRBJ2-7; v_call: TRBV11-2; clone_size: NA; cdr3_aa: CASSLDQGHSSYEQYF
j_call: TRBJ2-3; v_call: TRBV7-9; clone_size: NA; cdr3_aa: CASSFLADTQYF
j_call: TRBJ1-1; v_call: TRBV10-3; clone_size: NA; cdr3_aa: CAISPTGDTEAFF
j_call: TRBJ1-2; v_call: TRBV4-3; clone_size: few; cdr3_aa: CASSHSAGGLNGYTF
j_call: TRBJ2-6; v_call: TRBV6-1; clone_size: NA; cdr3_aa: CASSEGDRAVSGANVLTF
j_call: TRBJ2-3; v_call: TRBV7-9; clone_size: NA; cdr3_aa: CASSLAGAHTQYF
j_call: TRBJ2-1; v_call: TRBV5-4; clone_size: NA; cdr3_aa: CASSFEAEYNEQFF
j_call: TRBJ2-5; v_call: TRBV5-8; clone_size: NA; cdr3_aa: CASSLDRGKTQYF
j_call: TRBJ2-1; v_call: TRBV7-8; clone_size: NA; cdr3_aa: CASSSNKGAHSYNEQFF
j_call: TRBJ1-4; v_call: TRBV4-2; clone_size: NA; cdr3_aa: CASSPGEQGTNEKLFF
j_call: TRBJ2-3; v_call: TRBV10-3; clone_size: NA; cdr3_aa: CAISATSTDTQYF
j_call: TRBJ1-5; v_call: TRBV19; clone_size: NA; cdr3_aa: CASSIGGTGGNQPQHF
j_call: TRBJ1-2; v_call: TRBV5-4; clone_size: NA; cdr3_aa: CASSLGDRAYGYTF